These 2 T cell receptor beta chains came from one sample sequenced in a study of blood T cells in healthy people across ages. A sample-barcoded 5' primer and a J-beta primer mix were used in a second PCR of about 7 to 12 cycles. MiXCR, applied by TCRdb to the 5' RACE reads, yields one record per CDR3 protein. The sample holds some 1.1 million distinct CDR3 sequences, 35% to 40% seen once. The sequenced sample was blood. All receptors derive from a man between 18 and 35 years old in good health.

The CDR3, as DNA: TGTGCCAGCAGTTTCGGGACAGCCAGAAATTCACCCCTCCACTTT. Its translation is CASSFGTARNSPLHF. The V call is TRBV12-3 or TRBV12-4, the J call TRBJ1-6, with 7 bases fitting TRBD1. CDR3 size: 15 residues. V lost 3 bases and J lost 7; bases outside the gene matches: 6.

A remark on this clonotype: One junction end does not reproduce the germline sequence, and a read error may be involved. This chain connects TRBV7-2 to TRBJ2-3; TRBD2 aligns across 12 bases. The CDR3 has 18 residues. CDR1 and CDR2 (germline): SGHTA, FQGNSA. CDR3 in amino acids: CASSIASSGGASSDTQYF. The CDR3 coding sequence is TGTGCCAGCAGCATAGCCTCTAGCGGGGGGGCATCGTCAGATACGCAGTATTTT.